The T cell receptor beta chain under discussion was sequenced for a study of response to subunit inactivated influenza vaccine. This clonotype was observed a handful of times. The germline gives CDR1 SGHAT, CDR2 FQNNGV. The V gene end was trimmed by 2 bases and the J gene end by 2 bases; junction bases not matched to a gene: 5. This CDR3 has 16 residues. A single record per CDR3 protein comes from TCRdb applying MiXCR to the RT-PCR reads. The sample has hundreds of thousands of distinct CDR3 sequences; 10% to 15% are singletons. The sequence came from a man in his fifties who received an inactivated influenza vaccine. The chain combines TRBV11-2 with TRBJ2-3; 9 nucleotides line up with TRBD2. The material was PBMCs from blood, obtained roughly 47 days after vaccination. The CDR3 region has the DNA TGTGCCAGCAGCTTAACCGGGACTAGCCCCACAGATACGCAGTATTTT. Protein sequence: CASSLTGTSPTDTQYF.